This is a list of T cell receptor beta chains from one sample in a study of T cell responses to AZD1222 COVID-19 vaccine. The assay was immunoSEQ multiplex PCR, and TCRdb's table has in-frame clones only and misses some. The sample consists of about 35,000 clones, 85% to 90% of them appearing once. Sample: peripheral blood, taken 28 days after the second AZD1222 dose. The receptors derive from an adult who received the AZD1222 COVID-19 vaccine. The CDR3 runs from the conserved cysteine through the conserved F or W.

v_call: TRBV12-3/TRBV12-4; j_call: TRBJ1-6; cdr3_length: 13; cdr3_aa: CASSLQYNSPLHF
v_call: TRBV28; j_call: TRBJ2-7; cdr3_length: 13; cdr3_aa: CASSSANTYEQYF
v_call: TRBV2; j_call: TRBJ1-2; cdr3_length: 14; cdr3_aa: CASRAGGGFYGYTF
v_call: TRBV6-1; j_call: TRBJ2-1; cdr3_length: 15; cdr3_aa: CASSENWGEDNEQFF
v_call: TRBV14; j_call: TRBJ2-1; cdr3_length: 16; cdr3_aa: CASSQDSRSGYNEQFF
v_call: TRBV28; j_call: TRBJ2-7; cdr3_length: 12; cdr3_aa: CASGEGVHEQYF
v_call: TRBV5-6; j_call: TRBJ2-2; cdr3_length: 15; cdr3_aa: CASSLGLAGTGELFF
v_call: TRBV7-9; j_call: TRBJ2-2; cdr3_length: 16; cdr3_aa: CASSPNRGKNTGELFF
v_call: TRBV19; j_call: TRBJ1-2; cdr3_length: 11; cdr3_aa: CASTNKFGYTF
v_call: TRBV7-2; j_call: TRBJ1-4; cdr3_length: 14; cdr3_aa: CASSQFTSGEKLFF
v_call: TRBV19; j_call: TRBJ1-1; cdr3_length: 13; cdr3_aa: CASTIGENTEAFF
v_call: TRBV9; j_call: TRBJ1-3; cdr3_length: 17; cdr3_aa: CASSTGTGGNSGNTIYF
v_call: TRBV12-3/TRBV12-4; j_call: TRBJ1-3; cdr3_length: 13; cdr3_aa: CASSLLQGNTIYF
v_call: TRBV7-3; j_call: TRBJ1-6; cdr3_length: 14; cdr3_aa: CASSGGGPNSPLHF
v_call: TRBV7-2; j_call: TRBJ2-2; cdr3_length: 13; cdr3_aa: CAGGSTNTGELFF
v_call: TRBV29-1; j_call: TRBJ2-7; cdr3_length: 14; cdr3_aa: CSVGRQGVKHEQYF
v_call: TRBV18; j_call: TRBJ2-1; cdr3_length: 15; cdr3_aa: CASSPILVEYNEQFF
v_call: TRBV3-1/TRBV3-2; j_call: TRBJ1-6; cdr3_length: 14; cdr3_aa: CASRADNLGSPLHF
v_call: TRBV7-8; j_call: TRBJ1-1; cdr3_length: 14; cdr3_aa: CASSRTEGRTEAFF
v_call: TRBV10-1; j_call: TRBJ2-5; cdr3_length: 16; cdr3_aa: CASSESASGRWETQYF
v_call: TRBV27; j_call: TRBJ2-3; cdr3_length: 16; cdr3_aa: CASSLLGPLSTDTQYF
v_call: TRBV2; j_call: TRBJ2-7; cdr3_length: 15; cdr3_aa: CASSNELAGKYEQYF
v_call: TRBV5-1; j_call: TRBJ1-2; cdr3_length: 14; cdr3_aa: CASSLGGQNYGYTF
v_call: TRBV5-4; j_call: TRBJ1-3; cdr3_length: 16; cdr3_aa: CASSLAGGRSGNTIYF
v_call: TRBV30; j_call: TRBJ1-1; cdr3_length: 11; cdr3_aa: CAWSRSDEAFF
v_call: TRBV3-1/TRBV3-2; j_call: TRBJ1-6; cdr3_length: 15; cdr3_aa: CASSQDGGGNSPLHF
v_call: TRBV23-1; j_call: TRBJ1-5; cdr3_length: 21; cdr3_aa: CASSQNQPEDSVWSINQPQHF
v_call: TRBV7-9; j_call: TRBJ1-2; cdr3_length: 14; cdr3_aa: CASSQQGPRSGYTF
v_call: TRBV7-7; j_call: TRBJ2-5; cdr3_length: 15; cdr3_aa: CASSFDSRAEETQYF
v_call: TRBV19; j_call: TRBJ1-2; cdr3_length: 14; cdr3_aa: CASSRQGGPYGYTF
v_call: TRBV7-9; j_call: TRBJ2-3; cdr3_length: 12; cdr3_aa: CASSLAEGTQYF
v_call: TRBV30; j_call: TRBJ2-7; cdr3_length: 13; cdr3_aa: CAWSVSLYYEQYF
v_call: TRBV3-1/TRBV3-2; j_call: TRBJ2-7; cdr3_length: 14; cdr3_aa: CASSQLTDSYEQYF
v_call: TRBV15; j_call: TRBJ2-1; cdr3_length: 17; cdr3_aa: CATSTSAGTTYNNEQFF
v_call: TRBV19; j_call: TRBJ1-1; cdr3_length: 15; cdr3_aa: CASSPGTGRDTEAFF
v_call: TRBV12-3/TRBV12-4; j_call: TRBJ1-2; cdr3_length: 13; cdr3_aa: CASSHSGYYGYTF
v_call: TRBV5-1; j_call: TRBJ1-1; cdr3_length: 13; cdr3_aa: CASSLGTGTEAFF
v_call: TRBV11-2; j_call: TRBJ1-3; cdr3_length: 19; cdr3_aa: CASSLDLDSRGLPGNTIYF
v_call: TRBV3-1/TRBV3-2; j_call: TRBJ1-2; cdr3_length: 11; cdr3_aa: CASSRGWDYTF
v_call: TRBV18; j_call: TRBJ2-2; cdr3_length: 15; cdr3_aa: CASSPGQQNTGELFF
v_call: TRBV2; j_call: TRBJ1-5; cdr3_length: 14; cdr3_aa: CASTGTGGYQPQHF
v_call: TRBV30; j_call: TRBJ1-2; cdr3_length: 16; cdr3_aa: CAWSTLGGSGNYGYTF
v_call: TRBV9; j_call: TRBJ2-7; cdr3_length: 14; cdr3_aa: CASSAHGTAYEQYF
v_call: TRBV19; j_call: TRBJ2-7; cdr3_length: 12; cdr3_aa: CASSGYSYEQYF
v_call: TRBV18; j_call: TRBJ1-2; cdr3_length: 14; cdr3_aa: CASSSGQGYYGYTF
v_call: TRBV18; j_call: TRBJ2-2; cdr3_length: 15; cdr3_aa: CASSGQGSNTGELFF
v_call: TRBV7-2; j_call: TRBJ2-7; cdr3_length: 15; cdr3_aa: CASSSNRGFRYEQYF
v_call: TRBV12-5; j_call: TRBJ2-7; cdr3_length: 16; cdr3_aa: CASGLVISGPDYEQYF
v_call: TRBV19; j_call: TRBJ2-1; cdr3_length: 17; cdr3_aa: CASSTTSTGADYNEQFF